This T cell receptor (beta chain) came from a study of blood T cell repertoires in COVID-19. Study summary: The United States, Italy and Spain provided the acute and convalescent COVID-19 samples. PBMCs, B-cell-depleted T cells, or T cells were the source of the cDNA or gDNA that made up the material.

Study processing details: Reference gene primer amplification in the assay estimated nucleated cell counts. Produced via immunoSEQ multiplex PCR; TCRdb's table is partial and in-frame only. V, J and clone size reflect that table, while D and trimming were determined from the DNA. Of 150,000 to 200,000 clones listed, nearly 80% are singletons. The clonotype was recovered from a woman at least 80 years old with acute or convalescent COVID-19. What was sequenced was peripheral blood.

The DNA for the CDR3 is TGCGCCAGCAGCTTGGCTAGTCGGCCCGGAAATACGCAGTATTTT. It yields the protein CASSLASRPGNTQYF. The chain is built from TRBV5-1 and TRBJ2-3; no clear D gene. This CDR3 comprises 15 residues. Per the germline V gene, CDR1 is SGHRS and CDR2 is YFSETQ. Trimming took off 0 bases at V and 7 bases at J, with 15 bases between the two ends. Full variable domain (remainder filled in from reference TRBV5-1 and TRBJ2-3): KAGVTQTPRYLIKTRGQQVTLSCSPISGHRSVSWYQQTPGQGLQFLFEYFSETQRNKGNFPGRFSGRQFSNSRSEMNVSTLELGDSALYLCASSLASRPGNTQYFGPGTRLTVL.